Presented here are 30 T cell receptor beta chains from one specimen sequenced in a study of cytomegalovirus exposure and HLA in healthy donors. The study ran its PCR with 60 Vbeta and 13 Jbeta primers. Assay: immunoSEQ multiplex PCR; the TCRdb copy retains only in-frame clones and omits some. The data include about 70,000 clones; the top ten clones carry about 2.4%. What was sequenced was PBMCs. Receptors were obtained from a female donor in good health and CMV-seropositive.

The chain carries TRBV5-4 and TRBJ2-5, with 7 bases matching TRBD2. The CDR3 has 14 amino acids. Germline V gene lookup returns CDR1 SGHNT and CDR2 YYREEE (reference sequence). V trimming: 0 bases; J trimming: 5 bases; junction bases outside the gene matches: 4. The CDR3 nucleotides read TGTGCCAGCAGCTTGGGAAGCGGGGAGGAGACCCAGTACTTC. This translates into CASSLGSGEETQYF.

This chain uses TRBV13 with TRBJ1-1; 9 bases are shared with TRBD1. The V segment lost 4 bases and the J segment 3 bases; nucleotides outside the gene matches: 6. The CDR3 has 15 residues. Germline V gene data show CDR1 as PRHDT and CDR2 as FYEKMQ (reference sequence). The CDR3 here is CASSSGQGRDTEAFF. CDR3 DNA sequence: TGTGCCAGCAGCTCCGGACAGGGGAGGGACACTGAAGCTTTCTTT. Full variable domain (rest looked up from reference TRBV13 and TRBJ1-1): AAGVIQSPRHLIKEKRETATLKCYPIPRHDTVYWYQQGPGQDPQFLISFYEKMQSDKGSIPDRFSAQQFSDYHSELNMSSLELGDSALYFCASSSGQGRDTEAFFGQGTRLTVV.

The chain links TRBV4-3 to TRBJ2-1; D possibly corresponds to TRBD2 (6 bases). The CDR3 is 14 residues long. Germline V gene data show CDR1 as LGHNA and CDR2 as YSLEER. Between the trimmed V and J ends, which lost 0 bases and 9 bases, there was a span of 12 bases. This chain's CDR3 is CASSQDLEGSEQFF. CDR3 nucleotides: TGCGCCAGCAGCCAAGATTTGGAGGGGAGTGAGCAGTTCTTC.

This chain links TRBV27 with TRBJ1-2; D not resolved. V shed 4 bases and J shed 8 bases, with 11 bases lying between them. The CDR3 runs to 12 residues. Germline CDR1 reads MNHEY; CDR2 reads SMNVEV (reference sequence). CDR3 region: CASSSPHRGYTF. As DNA, the CDR3 is TGTGCCAGCAGTTCTCCCCATAGAGGCTACACCTTC.

The chain links TRBV28 to TRBJ1-4; 9 positions agree with TRBD1. V shed 5 bases, J shed 5 bases, and the junction held 6 bases outside the gene matches. Germline V lookup: CDR1 MDHEN, CDR2 SYDVKM. The CDR3 has 15 amino acids. The CDR3, as DNA: TGTGCCAGCAGTACACCGGGACAGGGAAATGAAAAACTGTTTTTT. It is translated as CASSTPGQGNEKLFF.

This chain uses TRBV2 with TRBJ2-2; 9 bases align to TRBD1. The V and J ends lost 6 bases and 7 bases, in that order; junction bases with no gene match: 9. Germline loops: CDR1 SNHLY, CDR2 FYNNEI. The CDR3 loop spans 15 amino acids. CDR3 coding DNA: TGTGCCAGCAGCTTAGAACAGGGGGCGAGCGGGGAGCTGTTTTTT. This codes for CASSLEQGASGELFF.

V and J are TRBV7-6 and TRBJ2-7; TRBD1 matches at 7 bases. CDR3 length equals 14 residues. The V and J ends lost 5 bases and 3 bases, in that order; junction bases with no gene match: 7. CDR1 is SGHVS and CDR2 is FNYEAQ in the germline V gene. The CDR3 here is CASSPTGFYYEQYF. DNA for the CDR3: TGTGCCAGCAGCCCGACAGGGTTTTACTACGAGCAGTACTTC.

V usage is TRBV15 and J usage is TRBJ1-4; D is unresolved. This CDR3 is 12 amino acids long. Trimming cost V 0 bases and J 7 bases, with 3 bases left between them. CDR1 LNHNV and CDR2 YYDKDF come from the germline V gene (reference sequence). The CDR3: CATSRDLEKLFF. DNA of the CDR3: TGTGCCACCAGCAGAGATCTTGAAAAACTGTTTTTT.

Here the CDR3 reads CASSEDRDSHGYTF. The CDR3 DNA sequence: TGTGCCAGCAGTGAGGACAGGGACAGTCATGGCTACACCTTC. The V call is TRBV6-1, the J call TRBJ1-2; 8 nucleotides line up with TRBD1. V lost 3 bases, J lost 6 bases, and 6 bases stayed unmatched. Germline loops: CDR1 MNHNS, CDR2 SASEGT. The CDR3 is made up of 14 amino acids.

The V gene is TRBV7-8, the J gene TRBJ2-4; the match to TRBD2 covers 11 bases. Germline values: CDR1 SGHVS, CDR2 FQNEAQ. CDR3 length: 18 amino acids. J lost 3 bases, V lost 6 bases, and 13 bases had no gene match. In DNA, the CDR3 is TGTGCCAGCAGTCTAGGGCTAGCGGGGGGTTTTGGCAAAAACATTCAGTACTTC. It codes for CASSLGLAGGFGKNIQYF.

The chain employs TRBV5-6 and TRBJ2-4; tentative D call: TRBD1 (6 bases). There are 15 residues in the CDR3. V lost 2 bases to trimming and J lost 5 bases, with 14 bases between them. CDR1 is SGHDT, CDR2 YYEEEE, per germline. This CDR3 reads CASSFVRTAQNIQYF. The CDR3 DNA reads as TGTGCCAGCAGCTTTGTCAGGACAGCACAAAACATTCAGTACTTC.

The V gene is TRBV7-2, the J gene TRBJ1-2, with 8 bases that match TRBD1. Germline assignment: CDR1 SGHTA and CDR2 FQGNSA. J lost 4 bases, V lost 1 base, and 5 bases had no gene match. This CDR3 contains 15 residues. This CDR3 reads CASSLVTGAGYGYTF. The CDR3 bases are TGTGCCAGCAGCTTAGTGACAGGGGCGGGCTATGGCTACACCTTC.

The chain has TRBV18 and TRBJ1-2; possible D gene TRBD1, 5 bases. V lost 3 bases, J lost 14 bases, and 19 bases lay in between. Per germline, CDR1 KGHSH and CDR2 LQKENI. The CDR3 covers 13 residues. The chain's CDR3 is CASSPERRAGPTF. CDR3 DNA sequence: TGTGCCAGCTCACCCGAGCGGCGTGCGGGGCCAACCTTC.

CDR3 region: CASSFLGGQGVSGNTIYF. In DNA form, the CDR3 reads TGTGCCAGCAGCTTCCTCGGAGGACAGGGAGTCTCTGGAAACACCATATATTTT. The chain joins TRBV7-2 to TRBJ1-3; 8 bases agree with TRBD1. V trimming: 3 bases; J trimming: 0 bases; junction bases outside the gene matches: 10. The CDR3 totals 18 residues. Germline V gene data show CDR1 as SGHTA and CDR2 as FQGNSA.

The chain is built from TRBV6-1 and TRBJ2-7, with D perhaps TRBD1 (6 bases). CDR1 is MNHNS, CDR2 SASEGT, per germline. This CDR3 contains 14 residues. V lost 5 bases and J lost 2, with 13 bases in between. CDR3 residues: CASSPDPGAYEQYF. CDR3 coding DNA: TGTGCCAGCAGTCCCGATCCAGGGGCCTACGAGCAGTACTTC.

The chain carries TRBV6-7 and TRBJ1-2; D is unclear. TRBV6-7 is classed as an ORF, of uncertain function. The CDR3 is 16 amino acids. Trimming pared 2 bases from V and 1 base from J, leaving 14 bases between. The CDR3 is CASSYRVPNGNYGYTF. In DNA, the CDR3 is TGTGCCAGCAGTTACCGGGTACCTAACGGTAACTATGGCTACACCTTC.

This chain connects TRBV30 to TRBJ1-2, with D perhaps matching TRBD1 (6 bases). Germline lookup yields CDR1 GTSNPN and CDR2 SVGIG (reference sequence). This CDR3 is 14 amino acids long. V lost 3 bases to trimming and J lost 4 bases, with 15 bases between them. CDR3 loop: CAWSSRGEPYGYTF. The CDR3 coding sequence is TGTGCCTGGAGCTCCAGGGGCGAACCCTATGGCTACACCTTC.

This sequence joins TRBV6-5 and TRBJ2-7; TRBD2 is a possible D gene (6 bases). The CDR3 has 16 residues. V was cut by 2 bases and J by 1 base, with 15 bases left in between. Germline V CDR1 and CDR2: MNHEY, SVGAGI. This CDR3 reads CASSYGRGHGSYEQYF. As DNA, the CDR3 is TGTGCCAGCAGTTACGGGCGGGGCCACGGATCCTACGAGCAGTACTTC.

This chain uses TRBV7-2 with TRBJ2-7; tentative D call: TRBD2 (6 bases). Trimming removed 3 bases at V and 2 bases at J, with 14 bases between. The V gene's germline CDR1 is SGHTA and CDR2 FQGNSA. There are 15 residues in the CDR3. DNA for the CDR3: TGTGCCAGCAGCTTGAGCGGGCTGGTCGCCTACGAGCAGTACTTC. Translating gives CASSLSGLVAYEQYF.

The genes are TRBV29-1 and TRBJ1-2, with TRBD1 as a possible D gene (5 bases). This CDR3 is 14 amino acids long. Trimming cost V 3 bases and J 4 bases, with 15 bases left between them. Germline V gives CDR1 SQVTM, CDR2 ANQGSEA. CDR3 region: CSVDQAGGRYGYTF. CDR3 in DNA: TGCAGCGTTGACCAGGCGGGGGGTCGCTATGGCTACACCTTC. Complete variable domain (other parts from reference TRBV29-1 and TRBJ1-2): SAVISQKPSRDICQRGTSLTIQCQVDSQVTMMFWYRQQPGQSLTLIATANQGSEATYESGFVIDKFPISRPNLTFSTLTVSNMSPEDSSIYLCSVDQAGGRYGYTFGSGTRLTVV.

CDR3 DNA sequence: TGCGCCAGCAGCTTGAGGGGCTTCCAAGGGGAGCAGTACTTC. This translates into CASSLRGFQGEQYF. The chain joins TRBV5-1 to TRBJ2-7, with D tentatively TRBD1 (5 bases). Trimming pared 1 base from V and 7 bases from J, leaving 15 bases between. Germline V gene data show CDR1 as SGHRS and CDR2 as YFSETQ. The CDR3 consists of 14 residues.

The chain employs TRBV28 and TRBJ1-2; D is possibly TRBD1 (5 bases). V was cut by 3 bases and J by 7 bases, with 18 bases left in between. This CDR3 comprises 15 residues. Germline loops: CDR1 MDHEN, CDR2 SYDVKM. CDR3 region: CASSFPPSSGFGYTF. The CDR3 DNA reads TGTGCCAGCAGTTTTCCCCCATCATCAGGGTTTGGCTACACCTTC.

CDR3 in amino acids: CASSPDRVGISYGYTF. The CDR3 DNA reads as TGCGCCAGCAGCCCCGACAGGGTCGGGATAAGCTATGGCTACACCTTC. The rearrangement links TRBV5-1 to TRBJ1-2; 7 bases map to TRBD1. This CDR3 is 16 amino acids long. After removal of 4 bases from V and 4 bases from J, the junction contained 13 bases not matched to a gene. CDR1 is SGHRS and CDR2 is YFSETQ in the germline V gene.

The chain's CDR3 is CASSHDWGQLLTDTQYF. The CDR3 DNA is TGCGCCAGCAGCCATGATTGGGGACAGTTGTTAACAGATACGCAGTATTTT. The chain is built from TRBV4-3 and TRBJ2-3; 7 bases fit TRBD1. The CDR3 totals 17 residues. V trimming: 3 bases; J trimming: 3 bases; junction bases outside the gene matches: 12. Looked up from germline, CDR1 is LGHNA and CDR2 is YSLEER.

The gene calls are TRBV7-2 and TRBJ2-3; D is unresolved. The CDR3 is 13 amino acids. Germline V gene data show CDR1 as SGHTA and CDR2 as FQGNSA. The V end lost 1 base, the J end lost 2 bases, and 4 bases lay between the germline ends. Here the CDR3 reads CASSLGITDTQYF. In DNA, the CDR3 is TGTGCCAGCAGCTTAGGTATCACAGATACGCAGTATTTT.

This chain connects TRBV6-5 to TRBJ1-2; D unresolved. The CDR3 consists of 14 residues. The V gene lost 6 bases and the J gene lost 6 bases, with 17 bases spanning the gap. The germline V gene encodes CDR1 MNHEY and CDR2 SVGAGI. CDR3 in DNA: TGTGCCAGCAGCTCGGAGCCCCGCGCGAATGGCTACACCTTC. Its translation is CASSSEPRANGYTF.

V and J are TRBV28 and TRBJ2-1; TRBD2 matches 9 bases. V dropped 5 bases and J dropped 7; count of bases not matched to a gene: 12. The CDR3 totals 16 residues. CDR1 MDHEN and CDR2 SYDVKM come from the germline V gene. DNA for the CDR3: TGTGCCAGCAGTCCCGGATTAGTAGCGGGAGATAATGAGCAGTTCTTC. Protein sequence: CASSPGLVAGDNEQFF.

The chain is built from TRBV4-3 and TRBJ1-2; D perhaps matches TRBD1 (6 bases). This CDR3 has 13 amino acids. Germline V lookup: CDR1 LGHNA, CDR2 YSLEER. V lost 4 bases and J 5 bases, leaving 11 bases between the germline ends. The CDR3 coding sequence is TGCGCCAGCAGCCCTGGAGGACAGTATGGCTACACCTTC. Its translation: CASSPGGQYGYTF.

The chain combines TRBV20-1 with TRBJ2-7, with D perhaps TRBD1 (5 bases). Trimming pared 6 bases from V and 4 bases from J, leaving 10 bases between. Germline V CDR1 and CDR2: DFQATT, SNEGSKA (reference sequence). The CDR3 has 11 residues. In DNA form, the CDR3 reads TGCAGTGCCCAAGGGGTTTACGAGCAGTACTTC. Translated, it gives CSAQGVYEQYF.

The genes are TRBV7-2 and TRBJ1-3; unclear D gene. The CDR3 loop spans 13 amino acids. Germline V gene lookup returns CDR1 SGHTA and CDR2 FQGNSA. Trimming took off 3 bases at V and 5 bases at J, with 8 bases between the two ends. The CDR3 coding sequence is TGTGCCAGCAGCTTTGATAGCCGAAACACCATATATTTT. It codes for CASSFDSRNTIYF.